This T cell receptor (beta chain) is drawn from a study of blood T cell repertoires in COVID-19. As for the study in general: Nucleic acid was either cDNA or gDNA, and it came from T cells, B-cell-depleted T cells, or PBMCs.

The CDR3 covers 14 residues. Germline V lookup: CDR1 SGDLS, CDR2 YYNGEE. J was trimmed by 6 bases and V by 2 bases; bases with no gene match: 4. Original processing methods: Researchers report that nucleated cell counts were estimated from reference gene primer amplification. Assay used: immunoSEQ multiplex PCR; TCRdb lists only in-frame clones, some missing. The D gene and trimming were derived from the DNA, and the V and J assignments and clone size from that table. The data show over 30,000 clones, about 90% seen once. The receptor was derived from a woman aged 65 to 85 with active COVID-19. Sequenced material: peripheral blood. The rearrangement links TRBV9 to TRBJ2-3; 9 bases fit TRBD2. This CDR3 is CASSVSGGRDTQYF. CDR3 sequence (DNA): TGTGCCAGCAGCGTCAGCGGGGGGAGGGATACGCAGTATTTT.